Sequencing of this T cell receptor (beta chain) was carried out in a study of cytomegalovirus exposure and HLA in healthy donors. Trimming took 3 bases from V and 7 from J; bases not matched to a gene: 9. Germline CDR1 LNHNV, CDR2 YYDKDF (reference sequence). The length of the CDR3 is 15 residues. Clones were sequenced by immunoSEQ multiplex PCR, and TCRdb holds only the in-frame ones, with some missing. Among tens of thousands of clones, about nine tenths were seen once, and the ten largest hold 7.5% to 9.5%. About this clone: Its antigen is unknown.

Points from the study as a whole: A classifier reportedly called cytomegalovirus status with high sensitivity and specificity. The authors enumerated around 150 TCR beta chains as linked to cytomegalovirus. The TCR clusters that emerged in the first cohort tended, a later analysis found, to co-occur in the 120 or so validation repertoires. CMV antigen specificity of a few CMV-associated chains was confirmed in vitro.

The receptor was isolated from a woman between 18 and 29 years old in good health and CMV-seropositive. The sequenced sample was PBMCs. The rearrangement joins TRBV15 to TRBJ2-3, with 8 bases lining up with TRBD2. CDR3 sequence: CATSREGLAANTQYF. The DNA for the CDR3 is TGTGCCACCAGCAGGGAAGGACTAGCAGCGAATACGCAGTATTTT.